Given below is one T cell receptor (beta chain) in context. This entry comes from a study of blood T cell repertoires in COVID-19. As for the study in general: PBMCs, B-cell-depleted T cells, or T cells were the source of the cDNA or gDNA that made up the material.

CDR3 size: 15 residues. CDR1 and CDR2 (germline): MDHEN, SYDVKM. V shed 2 bases and J shed 9 bases, with 17 bases lying between them. As handled by the study authors: Nucleated cell counts were estimated from reference gene primer amplification. The data were produced by immunoSEQ multiplex PCR, yet TCRdb's version contains in-frame clones alone and is incomplete. V, J and clone size are taken as reported in that table, and D and trimming were inferred from the DNA itself. The sample consists of about 61,000 clones, approximately 84% of them appearing once. The TCR comes from a human donor in a cohort sampled during active COVID-19. Sample: peripheral blood. The V gene is TRBV28, the J gene TRBJ1-5, with D perhaps matching TRBD1 (6 bases). The CDR3 DNA reads as TGTGCCAGCAGTTTAAGTGGGACAACTCTGCGGCCCCAGCATTTT. It yields the protein CASSLSGTTLRPQHF. The variable domain in full, completed from reference TRBV28 and TRBJ1-5, reads DVKVTQSSRYLVKRTGEKVFLECVQDMDHENMFWYRQDPGLGLRLIYFSYDVKMKEKGDIPEGYSVSREKKERFSLILESASTNQTSMYLCASSLSGTTLRPQHFGDGTRLSIL.